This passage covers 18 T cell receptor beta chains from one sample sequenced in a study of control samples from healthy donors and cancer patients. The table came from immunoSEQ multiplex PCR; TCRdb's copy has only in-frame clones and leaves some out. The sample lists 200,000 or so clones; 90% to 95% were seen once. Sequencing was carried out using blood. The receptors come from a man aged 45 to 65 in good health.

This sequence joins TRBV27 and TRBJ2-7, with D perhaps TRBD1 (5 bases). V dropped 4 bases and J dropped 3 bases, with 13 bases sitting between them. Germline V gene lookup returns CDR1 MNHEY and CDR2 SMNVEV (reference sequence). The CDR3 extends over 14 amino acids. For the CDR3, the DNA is TGTGCCAGCAGTTACCCCCCCGACAGCTACGAGCAGTACGTC. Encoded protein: CASSYPPDSYEQYV.

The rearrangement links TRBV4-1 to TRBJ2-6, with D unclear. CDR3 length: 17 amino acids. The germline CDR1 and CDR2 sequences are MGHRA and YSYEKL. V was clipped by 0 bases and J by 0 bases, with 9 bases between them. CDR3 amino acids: CASSQEGGRSGANVLTF. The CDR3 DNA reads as TGCGCCAGCAGCCAAGAGGGCGGCCGCTCTGGGGCCAACGTCCTGACTTTC.

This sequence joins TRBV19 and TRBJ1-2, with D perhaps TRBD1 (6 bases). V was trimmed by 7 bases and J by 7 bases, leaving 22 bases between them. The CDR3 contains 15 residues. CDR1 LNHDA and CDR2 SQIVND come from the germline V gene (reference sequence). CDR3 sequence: CASNLGGRRISGYTF. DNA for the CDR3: TGTGCCAGTAATCTGGGGGGCAGGAGGATTTCTGGCTACACCTTC.

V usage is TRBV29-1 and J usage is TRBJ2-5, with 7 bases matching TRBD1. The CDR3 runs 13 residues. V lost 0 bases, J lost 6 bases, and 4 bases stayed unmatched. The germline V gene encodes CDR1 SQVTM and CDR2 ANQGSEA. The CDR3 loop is CSVEEHRGQTQYF. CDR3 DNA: TGCAGCGTTGAAGAGCACAGGGGTCAGACCCAGTACTTC.

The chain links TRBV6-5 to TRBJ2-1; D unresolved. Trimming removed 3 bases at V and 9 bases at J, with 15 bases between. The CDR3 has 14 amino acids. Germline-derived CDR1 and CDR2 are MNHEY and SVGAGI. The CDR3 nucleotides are TGTGCCAGCAGTTATCAGTGGGGTATGGGTGAGCAGTTCTTC. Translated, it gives CASSYQWGMGEQFF.

In DNA, the CDR3 is TGTGCCAGCCGGGCATCCGGCGCCGATACGCAGTATTTT. Amino acid sequence: CASRASGADTQYF. The chain is built from TRBV2 and TRBJ2-3; no firm D call. There are 13 residues in the CDR3. CDR1 is SNHLY, CDR2 FYNNEI, per germline. V lost 8 bases and J lost 6, with 15 bases in between.

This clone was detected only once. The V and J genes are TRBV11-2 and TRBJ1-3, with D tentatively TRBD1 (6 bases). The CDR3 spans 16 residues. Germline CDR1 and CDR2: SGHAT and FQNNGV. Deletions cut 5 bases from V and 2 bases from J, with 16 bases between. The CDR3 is CASSANRTEAGNTIYF. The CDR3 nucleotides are TGTGCCAGCAGCGCGAACCGGACAGAGGCTGGAAACACCATATATTTT.

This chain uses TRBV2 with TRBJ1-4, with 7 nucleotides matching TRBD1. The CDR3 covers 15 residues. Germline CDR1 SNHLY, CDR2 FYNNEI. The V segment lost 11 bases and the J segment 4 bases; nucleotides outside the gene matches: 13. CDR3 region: CAVPQGDSHNEKLFF. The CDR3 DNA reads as TGTGCCGTCCCGCAGGGGGACAGCCATAATGAAAAACTGTTTTTT.

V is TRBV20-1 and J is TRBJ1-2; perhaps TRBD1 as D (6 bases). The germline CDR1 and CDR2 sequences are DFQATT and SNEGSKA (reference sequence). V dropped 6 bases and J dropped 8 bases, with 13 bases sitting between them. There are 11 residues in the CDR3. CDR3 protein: CSAPDRQGYTF. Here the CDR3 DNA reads TGCAGTGCACCCGACAGGCAAGGCTACACCTTC.

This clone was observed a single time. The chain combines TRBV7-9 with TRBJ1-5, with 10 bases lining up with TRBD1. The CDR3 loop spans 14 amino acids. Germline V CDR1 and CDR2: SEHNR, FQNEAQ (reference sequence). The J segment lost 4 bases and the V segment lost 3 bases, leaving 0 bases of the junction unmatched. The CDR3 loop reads CASSLGQGNQPQHF. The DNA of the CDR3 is TGTGCCAGCAGCTTGGGACAGGGGAATCAGCCCCAGCATTTT.

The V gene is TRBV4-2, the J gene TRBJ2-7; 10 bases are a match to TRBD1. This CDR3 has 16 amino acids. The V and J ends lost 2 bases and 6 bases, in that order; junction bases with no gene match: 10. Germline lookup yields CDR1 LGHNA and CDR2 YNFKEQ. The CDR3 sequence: CASSQHGGDRGTEQYF. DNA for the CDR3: TGTGCCAGCAGCCAACATGGAGGGGACAGGGGTACCGAGCAGTACTTC.

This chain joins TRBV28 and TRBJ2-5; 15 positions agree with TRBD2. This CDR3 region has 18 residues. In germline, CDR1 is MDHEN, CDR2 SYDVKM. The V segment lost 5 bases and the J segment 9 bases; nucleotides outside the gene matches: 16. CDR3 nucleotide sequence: TGTGCCAGCAGTCCCCCCCTCGGGACTAGCGGGGGGAACGGGGCCCAGTACTTC. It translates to CASSPPLGTSGGNGAQYF.

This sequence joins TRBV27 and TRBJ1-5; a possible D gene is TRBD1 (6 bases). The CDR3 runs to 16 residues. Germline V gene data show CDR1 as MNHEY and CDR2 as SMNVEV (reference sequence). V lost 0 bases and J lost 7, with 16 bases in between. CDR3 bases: TGTGCCAGCAGTTTATCGGGCAGGGGATGGAACCAGCCCCAGCATTTT. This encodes CASSLSGRGWNQPQHF.

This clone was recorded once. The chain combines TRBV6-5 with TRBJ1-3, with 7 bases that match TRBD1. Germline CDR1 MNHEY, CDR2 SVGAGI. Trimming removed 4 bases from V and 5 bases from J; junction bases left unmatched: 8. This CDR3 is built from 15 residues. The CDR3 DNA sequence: TGTGCCAGCAGTTGGGGACAGATAGGAAGAAACACCATATATTTT. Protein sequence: CASSWGQIGRNTIYF.

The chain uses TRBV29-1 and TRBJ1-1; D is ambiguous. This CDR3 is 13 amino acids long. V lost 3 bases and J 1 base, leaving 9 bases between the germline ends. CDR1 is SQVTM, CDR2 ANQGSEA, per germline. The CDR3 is CSVDRQPNTEAFF. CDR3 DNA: TGCAGCGTTGACAGGCAGCCGAACACTGAAGCTTTCTTT.

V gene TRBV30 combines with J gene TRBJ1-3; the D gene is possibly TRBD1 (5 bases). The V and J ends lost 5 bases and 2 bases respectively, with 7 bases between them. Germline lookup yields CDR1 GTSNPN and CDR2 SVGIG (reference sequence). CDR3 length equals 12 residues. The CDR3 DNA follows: TGTGCCTGGGGGACGCCTGGAAACACCATATATTTT. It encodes CAWGTPGNTIYF.

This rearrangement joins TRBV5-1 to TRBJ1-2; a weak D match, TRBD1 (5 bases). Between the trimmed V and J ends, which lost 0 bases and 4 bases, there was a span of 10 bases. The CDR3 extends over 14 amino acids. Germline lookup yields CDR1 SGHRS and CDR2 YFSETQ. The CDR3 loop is CASSLGGAGYGYTF. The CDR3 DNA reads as TGCGCCAGCAGCTTGGGTGGGGCAGGCTATGGCTACACCTTC.

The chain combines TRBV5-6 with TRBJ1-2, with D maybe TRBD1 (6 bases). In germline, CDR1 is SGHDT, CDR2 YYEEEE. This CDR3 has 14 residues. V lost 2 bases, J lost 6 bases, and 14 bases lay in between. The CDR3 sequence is CASSFQGRLHGYTF. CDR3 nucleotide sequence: TGTGCCAGCAGCTTCCAGGGGCGTCTACATGGCTACACCTTC.